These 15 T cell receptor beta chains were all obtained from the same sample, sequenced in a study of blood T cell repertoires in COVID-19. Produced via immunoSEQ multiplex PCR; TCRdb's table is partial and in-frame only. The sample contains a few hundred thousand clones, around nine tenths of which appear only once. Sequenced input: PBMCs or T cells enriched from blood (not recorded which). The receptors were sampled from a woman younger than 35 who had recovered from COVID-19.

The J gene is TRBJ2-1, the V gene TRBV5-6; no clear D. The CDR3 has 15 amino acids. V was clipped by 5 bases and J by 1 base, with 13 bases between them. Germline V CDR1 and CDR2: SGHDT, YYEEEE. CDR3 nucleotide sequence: TGTGCCAGCAGGACGCCTAGAGAGTCCTACAATGAGCAGTTCTTC. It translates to CASRTPRESYNEQFF.

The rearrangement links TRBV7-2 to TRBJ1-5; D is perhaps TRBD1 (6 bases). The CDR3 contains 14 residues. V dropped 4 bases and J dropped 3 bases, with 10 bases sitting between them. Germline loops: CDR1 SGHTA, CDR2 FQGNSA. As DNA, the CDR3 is TGTGCCAGCAGCTCCGGACAGCCCAATCAGCCCCAGCATTTT. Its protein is CASSSGQPNQPQHF.

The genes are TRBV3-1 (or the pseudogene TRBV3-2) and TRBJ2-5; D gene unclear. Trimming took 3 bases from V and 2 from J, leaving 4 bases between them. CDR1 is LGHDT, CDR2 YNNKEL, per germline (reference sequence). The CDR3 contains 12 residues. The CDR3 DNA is TGTGCCAGCAGCCACGGGCAAGAGACCCAGTACTTC. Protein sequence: CASSHGQETQYF.

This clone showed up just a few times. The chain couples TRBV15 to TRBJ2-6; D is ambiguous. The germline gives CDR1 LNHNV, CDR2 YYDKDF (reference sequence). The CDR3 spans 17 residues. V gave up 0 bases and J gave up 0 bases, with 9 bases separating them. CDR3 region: CATSRDRSLSGANVLTF. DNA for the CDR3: TGTGCCACCAGCAGAGATAGAAGCCTCTCTGGGGCCAACGTCCTGACTTTC.

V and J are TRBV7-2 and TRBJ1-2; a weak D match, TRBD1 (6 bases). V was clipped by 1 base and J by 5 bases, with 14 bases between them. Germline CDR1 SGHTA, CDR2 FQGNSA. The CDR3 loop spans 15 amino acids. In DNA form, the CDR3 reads TGTGCCAGCAGCTTAGTGCCAGGGGTATCGTATGGCTACACCTTC. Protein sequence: CASSLVPGVSYGYTF.

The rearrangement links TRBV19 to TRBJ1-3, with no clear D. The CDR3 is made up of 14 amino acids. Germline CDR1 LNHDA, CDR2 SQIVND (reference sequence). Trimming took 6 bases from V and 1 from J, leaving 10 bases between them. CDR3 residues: CASRLTGSGNTIYF. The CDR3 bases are TGTGCCAGTAGACTAACGGGATCTGGAAACACCATATATTTT.

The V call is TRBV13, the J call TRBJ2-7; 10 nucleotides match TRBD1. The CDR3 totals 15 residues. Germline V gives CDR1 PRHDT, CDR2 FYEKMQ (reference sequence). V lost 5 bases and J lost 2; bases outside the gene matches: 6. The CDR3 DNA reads TGTGCCAGCAGCCCGACAGGGGGCGCCCCCTACGAGCAGTACTTC. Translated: CASSPTGGAPYEQYF.

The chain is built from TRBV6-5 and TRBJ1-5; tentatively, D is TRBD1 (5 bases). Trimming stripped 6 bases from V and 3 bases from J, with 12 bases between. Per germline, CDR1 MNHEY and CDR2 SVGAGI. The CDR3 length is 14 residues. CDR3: CASRTGINNQPQHF. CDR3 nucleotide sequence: TGTGCCAGCAGAACAGGTATAAACAATCAGCCCCAGCATTTT.

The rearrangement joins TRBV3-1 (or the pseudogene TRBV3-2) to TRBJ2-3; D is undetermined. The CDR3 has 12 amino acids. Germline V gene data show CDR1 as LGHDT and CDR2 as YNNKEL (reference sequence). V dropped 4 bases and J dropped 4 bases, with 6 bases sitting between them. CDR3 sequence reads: CASSPQADTQYF. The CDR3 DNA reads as TGTGCCAGCAGCCCTCAGGCAGATACGCAGTATTTT.

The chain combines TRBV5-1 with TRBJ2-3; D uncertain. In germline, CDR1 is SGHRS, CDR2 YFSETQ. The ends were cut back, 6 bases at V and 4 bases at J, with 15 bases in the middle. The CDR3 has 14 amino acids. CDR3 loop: CASTAMVISDTQYF. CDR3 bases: TGCGCCAGCACCGCGATGGTCATTTCAGATACGCAGTATTTT.

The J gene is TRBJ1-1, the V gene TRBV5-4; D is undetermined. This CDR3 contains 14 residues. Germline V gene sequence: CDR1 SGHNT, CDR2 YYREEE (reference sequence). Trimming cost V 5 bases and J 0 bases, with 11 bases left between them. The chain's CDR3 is CASSAIGMNTEAFF. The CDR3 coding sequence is TGTGCCAGCAGTGCTATTGGTATGAACACTGAAGCTTTCTTT.

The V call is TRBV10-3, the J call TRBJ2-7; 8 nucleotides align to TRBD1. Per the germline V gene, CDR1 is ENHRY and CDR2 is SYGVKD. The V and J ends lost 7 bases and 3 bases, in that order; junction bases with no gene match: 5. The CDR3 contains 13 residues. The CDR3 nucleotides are TGTGCCATCAACTCCGGACAGGGCTACGAGCAGTACTTC. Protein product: CAINSGQGYEQYF.

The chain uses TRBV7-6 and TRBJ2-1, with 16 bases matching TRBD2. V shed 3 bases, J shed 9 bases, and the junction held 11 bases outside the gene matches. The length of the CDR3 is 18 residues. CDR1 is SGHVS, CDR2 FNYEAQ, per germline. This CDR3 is CASSLAPGLAGGRFEQFF. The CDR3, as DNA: TGTGCCAGCAGCTTGGCGCCGGGACTAGCGGGGGGGCGGTTTGAGCAGTTCTTC.

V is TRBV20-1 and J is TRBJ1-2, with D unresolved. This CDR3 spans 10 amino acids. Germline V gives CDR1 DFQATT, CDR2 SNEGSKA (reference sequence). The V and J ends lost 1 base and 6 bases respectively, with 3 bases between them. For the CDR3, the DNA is TGCAGTGCTAGAGCGGATGGCTACACCTTC. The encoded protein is CSARADGYTF.

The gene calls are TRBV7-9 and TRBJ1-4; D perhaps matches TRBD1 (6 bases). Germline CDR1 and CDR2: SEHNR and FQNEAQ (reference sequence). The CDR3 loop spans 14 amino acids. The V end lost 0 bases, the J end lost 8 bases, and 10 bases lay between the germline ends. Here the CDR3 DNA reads TGTGCCAGCAGCTTAGCACAGGGTGGGGAAAAACTGTTTTTT. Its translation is CASSLAQGGEKLFF.